This T cell receptor beta chain was found in a study of blood T cell repertoires in COVID-19. This clone was seen only a few times. Assay: immunoSEQ multiplex PCR; the TCRdb copy retains only in-frame clones and omits some. The table lists hundreds of thousands of clones, roughly 89% of them singletons. Germline CDR1 and CDR2: GTSNPN and SVGIG (reference sequence). Trimming took 5 bases from V and 4 from J, leaving 11 bases between them. The CDR3 extends over 12 amino acids. Sequenced material: PBMCs or T cells enriched from blood (not recorded which). The chain carries TRBV30 and TRBJ1-1; perhaps TRBD1 as D (5 bases). The TCR was taken from a man aged 25-45 years who had been exposed to COVID-19. The CDR3 reads CAWGAGFTEAFF. DNA for the CDR3: TGTGCCTGGGGGGCCGGGTTCACTGAAGCTTTCTTT.